These 27 T cell receptor beta chains came from one sample sequenced in a study of T-cell reconstitution after alpha-beta-depleted transplantation in children. This sample's TCRbeta library carried unique molecular identifier barcodes. TCRdb reprocessed the PCR reads with MiXCR, giving one entry per CDR3 protein. The table has 150,000 to 200,000 distinct CDR3 sequences, just over 14% seen once. This specimen was PBMCs from the stem cell graft donor, taken from the stem cell graft. All receptors derive from a human donor who donated a stem cell graft to a child with acute lymphoblastic leukemia.

This clonotype was counted ten times or more. The V and J genes are TRBV5-4 and TRBJ2-7; D is ambiguous. This CDR3 has 12 amino acids. Trimming pared 4 bases from V and 5 bases from J, leaving 10 bases between. Looked up from germline, CDR1 is SGHNT and CDR2 is YYREEE (reference sequence). The DNA of the CDR3 is TGTGCCAGCAGCCAGGACCGGAACGAGCAGTACTTC. Translation: CASSQDRNEQYF.

This clonotype was seen a few times. The chain recombines TRBV5-1 with TRBJ2-1, with D perhaps assigned TRBD1 or TRBD2 (5 bases each). Germline V gene data show CDR1 as SGHRS and CDR2 as YFSETQ. V shed 0 bases and J shed 4 bases, with 14 bases lying between them. The CDR3 runs 16 residues. CDR3 nucleotide sequence: TGCGCCAGCAGCTTGGGGGGGTTGGAAGATTACAATGAGCAGTTCTTC. Its protein product is CASSLGGLEDYNEQFF.

The rearrangement uses TRBV20-1 and TRBJ2-3; 14 bases align to TRBD2. J was trimmed by 5 bases and V by 5 bases; bases with no gene match: 21. Germline CDR1 is DFQATT and CDR2 is SNEGSKA (reference sequence). The CDR3 spans 20 residues. DNA of the CDR3: TGCAGTGCTGGCTTTCCGGGACTAGCGGGAGCAGATGGTTGGGTAGATACGCAGTATTTT. It codes for CSAGFPGLAGADGWVDTQYF.

This chain uses TRBV5-1 with TRBJ2-2, with a tentative D call TRBD2 (5 bases). Germline-derived CDR1 and CDR2 are SGHRS and YFSETQ. V shed 3 bases and J shed 0 bases, with 15 bases lying between them. There are 17 residues in the CDR3. CDR3 nucleotide sequence: TGCGCCAGCAGCTCCCCCAAAGCGGCCTCGAACACCGGGGAGCTGTTTTTT. Protein product: CASSSPKAASNTGELFF.

This clonotype has ten or more counts. The rearrangement links TRBV20-1 to TRBJ2-7, with unresolved D. Germline CDR1 reads DFQATT; CDR2 reads SNEGSKA (reference sequence). The CDR3 extends over 13 amino acids. With 1 base removed from V and 4 bases from J, the gap between germline ends came to 11 bases. CDR3 sequence (DNA): TGCAGTGCTAGAGGGGGTGAAAATTACGAGCAGTACTTC. Translated: CSARGGENYEQYF.

The genes are TRBV2 and TRBJ2-3; D possibly corresponds to TRBD1 (5 bases). The CDR3 is made up of 14 amino acids. From germline, CDR1 is SNHLY and CDR2 FYNNEI. V lost 7 bases and J 0 bases, leaving 11 bases between the germline ends. Here the CDR3 DNA reads TGTGCCAGCAACCTAGACAGTAGCACAGATACGCAGTATTTT. This gives the protein CASNLDSSTDTQYF.

There are many counts of this clonotype. This rearrangement joins TRBV11-2 to TRBJ2-1; D may match TRBD1 or TRBD2 (5 bases each). The germline CDR1 and CDR2 sequences are SGHAT and FQNNGV. The CDR3 contains 15 residues. V lost 1 base to trimming and J lost 3 bases, with 10 bases between them. CDR3 in DNA: TGTGCCAGCAGCTTAGCCAGGGAGTTCTACAATGAGCAGTTCTTC. This gives the protein CASSLAREFYNEQFF.

This clonotype was detected only a few times. The chain carries TRBV28 and TRBJ2-1; unclear D gene. The CDR3 covers 13 residues. Germline-derived CDR1 and CDR2 are MDHEN and SYDVKM. V lost 5 bases to trimming and J lost 4 bases, with 9 bases between them. CDR3 sequence reads: CASSHHSYNEQFF. In DNA, the CDR3 is TGTGCCAGCAGTCACCACTCATACAATGAGCAGTTCTTC. Together with reference TRBV28 and TRBJ2-1, the CDR3 gives the full variable domain: DVKVTQSSRYLVKRTGEKVFLECVQDMDHENMFWYRQDPGLGLRLIYFSYDVKMKEKGDIPEGYSVSREKKERFSLILESASTNQTSMYLCASSHHSYNEQFFGPGTRLTVL.

This clonotype was detected ten times or more. The chain has TRBV29-1 and TRBJ2-4; 8 bases are a match to TRBD2. The V and J ends lost 1 base and 0 bases, in that order; junction bases with no gene match: 11. Per the germline V gene, CDR1 is SQVTM and CDR2 is ANQGSEA. CDR3 length: 18 amino acids. The CDR3 DNA reads as TGCAGCGTTGAAGGTACTAGCGGACCTACCATAGCCAAAAACATTCAGTACTTC. This codes for CSVEGTSGPTIAKNIQYF.

This clonotype was seen ten or more times. The CDR3 protein is CSVGAGEPGELFF. The CDR3 region has the DNA TGCAGCGTTGGGGCGGGAGAGCCCGGGGAGCTGTTTTTT. This rearrangement joins TRBV29-1 to TRBJ2-2; TRBD2 agrees at 7 bases. The CDR3 is 13 residues long. The ends lost 4 bases at V and 6 bases at J; junction bases unmatched: 5. CDR1 and CDR2 from the germline V gene are SQVTM and ANQGSEA.

Of note for this clonotype: A much larger clone lies one base from this, so it may be a read error. Because the CDR3 is missing its conserved closing phenylalanine or tryptophan, this is likely a read error. J is TRBJ2-5 and V is TRBV20-1; D gene unclear. Germline CDR1 is DFQATT and CDR2 is SNEGSKA (reference sequence). V was cut by 1 base and J by 3 bases, with 3 bases left in between. The CDR3 totals 11 residues. CDR3 DNA: TGCAGTGCTAGAGGGGAAGAGACCCAGTACTTG. Its translation: CSARGEETQYL.

This clonotype was found many times. The chain is built from TRBV12-3 or TRBV12-4 and TRBJ1-5, with D possibly being TRBD1 (6 bases). The V gene lost 8 bases and the J gene lost 3 bases, with 11 bases spanning the gap. The CDR3 covers 13 residues. In DNA form, the CDR3 reads TGTGCCAGCGGAAACAGGGCCAATCAGCCCCAGCATTTT. It is translated as CASGNRANQPQHF.

Concerning this clonotype: Given a much more abundant clone one base away, this may be a read error. The chain recombines TRBV10-2 with TRBJ2-4; D ambiguous. CDR1 is WSHSY and CDR2 is SAAADI in the germline V gene. This CDR3 region has 12 residues. Trimming shortened V by 0 bases and J by 15 bases, and 12 bases separated the two germline ends. CDR3 bases: TGCGCCAGCAGTGAGTCCCACTACAACCGGTACTTC. It specifies CASSESHYNRYF.

This clonotype was counted many times. The chain combines TRBV7-8 with TRBJ2-5; D is unclear. Trimming left V 5 bases short and J 4 bases short, with 23 bases between. CDR3 size: 17 residues. The germline CDR1 and CDR2 sequences are SGHVS and FQNEAQ. The CDR3 DNA reads as TGTGCCAGCAGCCCCACACCAACGGGCAGCGTAGGAGAGACCCAGTACTTC. The encoded protein is CASSPTPTGSVGETQYF.

The CDR3 coding sequence is TGCAGTGCTAGGAAAACTACAGGCGCCTACTCCTACGAGCAGTACTTC. Residues: CSARKTTGAYSYEQYF. The chain joins TRBV20-1 to TRBJ2-7; tentative D call: TRBD1 (5 bases). The germline V gene has CDR1 DFQATT and CDR2 SNEGSKA (reference sequence). CDR3 size: 16 residues. The V and J ends lost 3 bases and 0 bases respectively, with 18 bases between them.

This clonotype appeared many times. The chain combines TRBV13 with TRBJ2-3, with D perhaps TRBD2 (6 bases). The germline V gene encodes CDR1 PRHDT and CDR2 FYEKMQ (reference sequence). The V gene lost 2 bases and the J gene lost 4 bases, with 13 bases spanning the gap. CDR3 size: 15 residues. The CDR3 coding sequence is TGTGCCAGCAGCTTAAGGAGGGTCTCCGCAGATACGCAGTATTTT. It translates to CASSLRRVSADTQYF.

The V gene is TRBV6-4, the J gene TRBJ2-1; perhaps TRBD2 as D (5 bases). Germline V gene data show CDR1 as MRHNA and CDR2 as SNTAGT. The V end was cut by 11 bases, the J end by 0 bases, with 17 bases between. The CDR3 is 15 residues long. Written as DNA, the CDR3 is TGTGCCCTCGGGATCGGGCGGGCCTCCTACAATGAGCAGTTCTTC. It translates to CALGIGRASYNEQFF.

This clonotype appeared many times. The J gene is TRBJ1-5, the V gene TRBV12-3 or TRBV12-4; no reliable D call. V dropped 2 bases and J dropped 0 bases, with 11 bases sitting between them. This CDR3 contains 16 residues. CDR3: CASSLKRFYSNQPQHF. For the CDR3, the DNA is TGTGCCAGCAGTTTAAAAAGGTTTTATAGCAATCAGCCCCAGCATTTT.

This chain connects TRBV12-3 or TRBV12-4 to TRBJ1-2; D is perhaps TRBD1 (5 bases). The CDR3 contains 11 residues. V lost 6 bases and J lost 8, with 10 bases in between. The CDR3 is CASSSDTGYTF. The CDR3 nucleotides read TGTGCCAGCAGCTCGGACACCGGCTACACCTTC.

This clonotype showed up many times. The chain employs TRBV7-8 and TRBJ1-4; D might be TRBD1 (6 bases). This CDR3 spans 14 amino acids. Germline assignment: CDR1 SGHVS and CDR2 FQNEAQ. V dropped 5 bases and J dropped 8 bases, with 15 bases sitting between them. CDR3 coding DNA: TGTGCCAGCAGCCGGGACATTGGACGAGAAAAACTGTTTTTT. Translation: CASSRDIGREKLFF. Full variable domain (outside the CDR3, taken from reference TRBV7-8 and TRBJ1-4): GAGVSQSPRYKVAKRGQDVALRCDPISGHVSLFWYQQALGQGPEFLTYFQNEAQLDKSGLPSDRFFAERPEGSVSTLKIQRTQQEDSAVYLCASSRDIGREKLFFGSGTQLSVL.

This clonotype was observed at least ten times. The chain carries TRBV20-1 and TRBJ2-3; TRBD2 agrees at 7 bases. The CDR3 sequence is 15 residues long. Looked up from germline, CDR1 is DFQATT and CDR2 is SNEGSKA (reference sequence). The ends lost 5 bases at V and 1 base at J; junction bases unmatched: 9. The CDR3 spells CSAVVAGDGTDTQYF. For the CDR3, the DNA is TGCAGTGCTGTTGTGGCGGGAGACGGCACAGATACGCAGTATTTT.

Many counts were recorded for this clonotype. Here the CDR3 reads CASSLRAGITDTQYF. In DNA form, the CDR3 reads TGTGCCAGCAGCTTAAGGGCGGGGATCACAGATACGCAGTATTTT. The chain carries TRBV7-9 and TRBJ2-3; TRBD2 might be the D (6 bases). Germline V gene lookup returns CDR1 SEHNR and CDR2 FQNEAQ (reference sequence). The ends were cut back, 2 bases at V and 2 bases at J, with 11 bases in the middle. The CDR3 runs to 15 residues.

This clonotype was recorded a few times. The V gene is TRBV5-1, the J gene TRBJ1-2; D is possibly TRBD1 (6 bases). Trimming stripped 7 bases from V and 3 bases from J, with 16 bases between. The CDR3 runs to 14 residues. Germline V gene data show CDR1 as SGHRS and CDR2 as YFSETQ. CDR3 sequence (DNA): TGCGCCAGCCGGCTGGGGGGGGCCGACTATGGCTACACCTTC. This encodes CASRLGGADYGYTF.

This clonotype turned up a few times. The chain employs TRBV27 and TRBJ1-2; D perhaps matches TRBD1 (5 bases). The ends were cut back, 7 bases at V and 3 bases at J, with 15 bases in the middle. The CDR3 consists of 14 residues. From germline, CDR1 is MNHEY and CDR2 SMNVEV (reference sequence). The CDR3 reads CASKFGAHHYGYTF. Written as DNA, the CDR3 is TGTGCCAGCAAGTTCGGGGCGCACCACTATGGCTACACCTTC.

This chain uses TRBV10-3 with TRBJ2-1; the D is unclear. CDR3 size: 13 residues. Per germline, CDR1 ENHRY and CDR2 SYGVKD. Trimming took 7 bases from V and 2 from J, leaving 9 bases between them. The CDR3 bases are TGTGCCATCATTGCTAGGACCTACAATGAGCAGTTCTTC. Its protein product is CAIIARTYNEQFF.

This clonotype was observed at least ten times. J is TRBJ2-7 and V is TRBV12-3 or TRBV12-4; a weak D match, TRBD2 (6 bases). The V end lost 3 bases, the J end lost 0 bases, and 12 bases lay between the germline ends. This CDR3 contains 15 residues. The CDR3 reads CASSFVGGTSYEQYF. The DNA for the CDR3 is TGTGCCAGCAGTTTCGTCGGGGGAACCTCCTACGAGCAGTACTTC.

The chain uses TRBV27 and TRBJ2-7; either TRBD1 or TRBD2 may supply D (8 bases each). The germline CDR1 and CDR2 sequences are MNHEY and SMNVEV (reference sequence). This CDR3 contains 15 residues. The V end lost 5 bases, the J end lost 6 bases, and 20 bases lay between the germline ends. CDR3 amino acids: CASSLTQGAGGEQYF. CDR3 in DNA: TGTGCCAGCAGTCTTACCCAGGGGGCGGGGGGCGAGCAGTACTTC.